This T cell receptor (beta chain) was recovered during a study of blood T cell repertoires in COVID-19. Germline assignment: CDR1 SGHDN and CDR2 FVKESK. The CDR3 contains 16 residues. The V end was cut by 4 bases, the J end by 5 bases, with 20 bases between. This clone showed up just once. TCRdb's copy holds only in-frame clones and misses some; the assay was immunoSEQ multiplex PCR. The data show 120,000 to 150,000 clones, roughly four fifths seen once. The sequence came from a human donor in a cohort sampled during active COVID-19. This chain uses TRBV14 with TRBJ1-1; TRBD1 might be the D (5 bases). Sequenced: peripheral blood. CDR3 sequence: CASSPQGLTSGTEAFF. CDR3 sequence (DNA): TGTGCCAGCAGCCCCCAGGGACTTACCTCAGGGACTGAAGCTTTCTTT.